This is a list of T cell receptor beta chains from one sample in a study of T-cell reconstitution after alpha-beta-depleted transplantation in children. Using its own MiXCR run on the PCR reads, TCRdb lists one record per CDR3 protein. The table has hundreds of thousands of distinct CDR3 sequences, about 12% seen once. The sequenced sample was PBMCs from the stem cell graft donor, obtained from the stem cell graft. These receptors were obtained from a human donor who donated a stem cell graft to a child with combined immunodeficiency. Both conserved end residues are part of each CDR3. Only part of the rows carry a size: once, few, many, or a class if the clone is expanded.

TRBV5-6,few,TRBJ2-7,CASSSAGAPYEQYF
TRBV29-1,many,TRBJ2-7,CSVGPGNNLYEQYF
TRBV9,many,TRBJ2-7,CASSRGQAYEQYF
TRBV5-1,few,TRBJ2-5,CASSSSGTVQETQYF
TRBV7-2,many,TRBJ1-6,CASSLRSNSPLHF
TRBV20-1,few,TRBJ2-7,CSARVPGPSAGNYEQYF
TRBV6-2/TRBV6-3,few,TRBJ2-1,CASSYRWEGRDEQFF
TRBV7-2,many,TRBJ1-1,CASSLGVDTEAFF
TRBV7-2,few,TRBJ2-3,CASSLARFRTDTQYF
TRBV5-1,.,TRBJ2-7,CASRDRYGSYEQYF
TRBV5-1,many,TRBJ2-1,CASTWDPNGNEQFF
TRBV7-6,few,TRBJ2-4,CASSSGRNKNIQYF
TRBV7-2,.,TRBJ2-7,CASTRTERSYEQYF
TRBV12-3/TRBV12-4,.,TRBJ2-7,CASKRGQGLSYEQYF
TRBV19,many,TRBJ2-1,CASSIGGDYNEQFF
TRBV7-8,few,TRBJ2-1,CASSPVARDLSSYNEQFF
TRBV10-2,few,TRBJ1-2,CASSESVLNGYTF
TRBV6-5,many,TRBJ2-7,CASSYSRVYEQYF
TRBV12-3/TRBV12-4,few,TRBJ2-5,CASSSSLDPLSQYQETQYF
TRBV3-1,few,TRBJ2-5,CASSPFPEWAQETQYF
TRBV9,few,TRBJ2-3,CASSVVATADTQYF
TRBV27,few,TRBJ1-2,CASTSGQGWGYTF
TRBV2,few,TRBJ2-7,CASGRGPGYEQYF
TRBV5-1,.,TRBJ2-5,CASSLEQGRGETQYF
TRBV12-3/TRBV12-4,.,TRBJ1-5,CASSLPSGVRGARDQPQHF
TRBV7-6,many,TRBJ2-7,CASSLDTSGVYEQYF
TRBV5-6,few,TRBJ2-1,CASSAKTVGPYGEQFF
TRBV6-2/TRBV6-3,many,TRBJ2-1,CASLHGNEQFF
TRBV29-1,few,TRBJ2-1,CSVDLGSRDRVLPTF
TRBV9,few,TRBJ2-7,CASSVQWDPSYEQYF
TRBV29-1,few,TRBJ2-1,CSVVGENYNEQFF
TRBV7-2,.,TRBJ2-2,CASSPTVPGELFF
TRBV20-1,few,TRBJ2-7,CSARRPGYYEQYF
TRBV20-1,.,TRBJ2-5,CSAIDMGETQYF
TRBV25-1,few,TRBJ2-3,CAIGGMMSTDTQYF
TRBV14,.,TRBJ2-6,CASSPRTGANVLTF
TRBV6-5,few,TRBJ2-3,CASSTSLAGGTDTQYF
TRBV19,.,TRBJ2-7,CASSIDHAYEQYF
TRBV24-1,.,TRBJ2-7,CATHWARYEQYF
TRBV6-2/TRBV6-3,.,TRBJ2-1,CASSLPNPPYNEQFF
TRBV6-5,few,TRBJ2-2,CASSYLLDTGELFF
TRBV12-3/TRBV12-4,few,TRBJ2-4,CASRQGNRKNIQYF
TRBV4-2,.,TRBJ2-3,CASSQGGQADTQYF
TRBV7-6,few,TRBJ1-1,CASSLQGGYTEAFF
TRBV12-3/TRBV12-4,.,TRBJ2-7,CASRRQGTEQYF
TRBV21-1,few,TRBJ2-3,CASSKGVQGHPDTQYF
TRBV6-5,many,TRBJ2-1,CASSYPAMPGDNEQFF
TRBV15,.,TRBJ2-7,CATSLRSTGGAGQYF
TRBV11-3,few,TRBJ2-1,CASSAVQSSYNEQFF
TRBV2,.,TRBJ2-1,CASSGVTSGRRVF